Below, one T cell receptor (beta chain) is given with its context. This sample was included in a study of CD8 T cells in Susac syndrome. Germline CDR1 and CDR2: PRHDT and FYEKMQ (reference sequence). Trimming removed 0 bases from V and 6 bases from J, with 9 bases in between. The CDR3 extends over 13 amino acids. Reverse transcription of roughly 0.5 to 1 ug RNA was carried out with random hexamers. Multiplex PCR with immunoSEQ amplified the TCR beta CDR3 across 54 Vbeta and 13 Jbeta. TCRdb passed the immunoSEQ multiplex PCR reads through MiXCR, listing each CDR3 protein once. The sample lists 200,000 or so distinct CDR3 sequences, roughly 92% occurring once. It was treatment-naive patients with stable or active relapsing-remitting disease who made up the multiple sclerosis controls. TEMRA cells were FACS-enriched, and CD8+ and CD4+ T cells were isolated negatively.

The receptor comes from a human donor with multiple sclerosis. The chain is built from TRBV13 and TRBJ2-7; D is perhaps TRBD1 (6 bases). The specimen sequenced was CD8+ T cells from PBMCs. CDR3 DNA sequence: TGTGCCAGCAGCTTAGGCAGGGGTGGCGAGCAGTACTTC. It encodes CASSLGRGGEQYF. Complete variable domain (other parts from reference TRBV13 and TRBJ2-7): AAGVIQSPRHLIKEKRETATLKCYPIPRHDTVYWYQQGPGQDPQFLISFYEKMQSDKGSIPDRFSAQQFSDYHSELNMSSLELGDSALYFCASSLGRGGEQYFGPGTRLTVT.